One sample yielded the 20 T cell receptor beta chains listed below, sequenced in a study of technical replicates of blood from a handful of donors. Assay: immunoSEQ multiplex PCR; the TCRdb copy retains only in-frame clones and omits some. The sample carries 10,000 to 13,000 clones, about 94% recorded once. Sequences were obtained from PBMCs. All receptors derive from a human donor in good health.

V and J are TRBV4-1 and TRBJ2-7; D gene ambiguous. The CDR3 runs 11 residues. Germline lookup yields CDR1 MGHRA and CDR2 YSYEKL. V was trimmed by 3 bases and J by 2 bases, leaving 2 bases between them. CDR3 loop: CASSHTYEQYF. In DNA, the CDR3 is TGCGCCAGCAGCCACACCTACGAGCAGTACTTC.

V and J are TRBV5-1 and TRBJ2-1; possibly TRBD2 for D (5 bases). CDR3 length: 14 amino acids. V lost 4 bases and J lost 4, with 12 bases in between. The V gene's germline CDR1 is SGHRS and CDR2 YFSETQ. The CDR3 is CASSREDWYNEQFF. The CDR3, as DNA: TGCGCCAGCAGCCGCGAGGACTGGTACAATGAGCAGTTCTTC.

In this sample, this clone turned up a few times. This chain connects TRBV30 to TRBJ1-5; TRBD1 matches 7 bases. CDR1 is GTSNPN and CDR2 is SVGIG in the germline V gene (reference sequence). This CDR3 has 16 residues. V lost 1 base to trimming and J lost 4 bases; unmatched junction nucleotides: 10. The CDR3 nucleotides read TGTGCCTGGAGTGAAGAGGTGACAGGGAGGAATCAGCCCCAGCATTTT. It encodes CAWSEEVTGRNQPQHF. The full variable domain, rest sourced from reference TRBV30 and TRBJ1-5, is SQTIHQWPATLVQPVGSPLSLECTVEGTSNPNLYWYRQAAGRGLQLLFYSVGIGQISSEVPQNLSASRPQDRQFILSSKKLLLSDSGFYLCAWSEEVTGRNQPQHFGDGTRLSIL.

The V gene is TRBV7-9, the J gene TRBJ2-1; the D gene is possibly TRBD2 (6 bases). The V gene's germline CDR1 is SEHNR and CDR2 FQNEAQ (reference sequence). Trimming pared 5 bases from V and 9 bases from J, leaving 11 bases between. This CDR3 comprises 12 residues. The CDR3 DNA is TGTGCCAGCAGCCTGTTGGGGGGTGAGCAGTTCTTC. Amino acid sequence: CASSLLGGEQFF.

This rearrangement joins TRBV4-2 to TRBJ2-2; 9 nucleotides line up with TRBD2. V lost 1 base and J lost 0; bases outside the gene matches: 0. The CDR3 totals 16 residues. Germline V lookup: CDR1 LGHNA, CDR2 YNFKEQ. CDR3 residues: CASSQASGTNTGELFF. The DNA for the CDR3 is TGTGCCAGCAGCCAAGCTAGCGGGACGAACACCGGGGAGCTGTTTTTT.

V usage is TRBV7-6 and J usage is TRBJ2-7, with a weak D call TRBD2 (5 bases). The CDR3 is 15 amino acids. V shed 3 bases and J shed 0 bases, with 12 bases lying between them. CDR1 and CDR2 from the germline V gene are SGHVS and FNYEAQ. This CDR3 is CASSLEQGSSYEQYF. DNA for the CDR3: TGTGCCAGCAGCTTGGAGCAAGGGAGCTCCTACGAGCAGTACTTC.

This clone was recorded only once. This chain joins TRBV2 and TRBJ1-1, with TRBD1 as a possible D gene (6 bases). CDR1 is SNHLY and CDR2 is FYNNEI in the germline V gene. The CDR3 is 13 residues long. V shed 9 bases and J shed 2 bases, with 13 bases lying between them. CDR3 amino acids: CASRQEINTEAFF. The CDR3 nucleotides are TGTGCCAGTAGACAGGAAATAAACACTGAAGCTTTCTTT. Based on the CDR3 plus reference TRBV2 and TRBJ1-1, the full variable domain is EPEVTQTPSHQVTQMGQEVILRCVPISNHLYFYWYRQILGQKVEFLVSFYNNEISEKSEIFDDQFSVERPDGSNFTLKIRSTKLEDSAMYFCASRQEINTEAFFGQGTRLTVV.

This chain joins TRBV2 and TRBJ1-2; 7 nucleotides match TRBD1. The CDR3 extends over 14 amino acids. V dropped 4 bases and J dropped 2; count of bases not matched to a gene: 4. Germline CDR1 and CDR2: SNHLY and FYNNEI. The CDR3 loop is CASSGTGENYGYTF. For the CDR3, the DNA is TGTGCCAGCAGTGGGACAGGAGAGAACTATGGCTACACCTTC.

This clone was found once. The chain recombines TRBV5-1 with TRBJ2-5, with D uncertain. The CDR3 loop spans 14 amino acids. Trimming shortened V by 4 bases and J by 1 base, and 11 bases separated the two germline ends. CDR1 SGHRS and CDR2 YFSETQ come from the germline V gene. The CDR3 DNA is TGCGCCAGCAGCCTAGGTTTCGGCCAAGAGACCCAGTACTTC. Its protein is CASSLGFGQETQYF.

This clone was observed once. The J gene is TRBJ2-3, the V gene TRBV18, with 8 positions matching TRBD1. The CDR3 spans 14 residues. In germline, CDR1 is KGHSH, CDR2 LQKENI. The V gene end was trimmed by 7 bases and the J gene end by 2 bases; junction bases not matched to a gene: 5. CDR3 residues: CASWGQASTDTQYF. CDR3 nucleotides: TGTGCCAGCTGGGGACAGGCATCCACAGATACGCAGTATTTT.

This chain links TRBV11-2 with TRBJ1-2; D is perhaps TRBD1 (6 bases). The germline V gene has CDR1 SGHAT and CDR2 FQNNGV. The V end was cut by 5 bases, the J end by 2 bases, with 12 bases between. CDR3 length equals 14 residues. The CDR3 sequence is CASSPTGVNYGYTF. In DNA, the CDR3 is TGTGCCAGCAGCCCGACAGGCGTCAACTATGGCTACACCTTC.

The chain recombines TRBV6-5 with TRBJ2-3; possibly TRBD2 for D (6 bases). V was clipped by 2 bases and J by 1 base, with 10 bases between them. Germline CDR1 MNHEY, CDR2 SVGAGI. The CDR3 totals 15 residues. CDR3 nucleotide sequence: TGTGCCAGCAGTTACACTAGCTTGGGCACAGATACGCAGTATTTT. Encoded protein: CASSYTSLGTDTQYF.

The rearrangement uses TRBV27 and TRBJ2-6; the D is unclear. The CDR3 is 16 residues long. CDR1 is MNHEY, CDR2 SMNVEV, per germline (reference sequence). Trimming removed 5 bases from V and 0 bases from J, with 11 bases in between. CDR3: CASSQVPLSGANVLTF. CDR3 in DNA: TGTGCCAGCAGTCAGGTACCCCTCTCTGGGGCCAACGTCCTGACTTTC.

The chain links TRBV30 to TRBJ1-3, with D uncertain. The ends were cut back, 5 bases at V and 0 bases at J, with 5 bases in the middle. Germline V CDR1 and CDR2: GTSNPN, SVGIG (reference sequence). This CDR3 region has 12 residues. Written as DNA, the CDR3 is TGTGCCTGGGACATCTCTGGAAACACCATATATTTT. Protein product: CAWDISGNTIYF.

The count of this clone is one. The chain links TRBV6-5 to TRBJ2-5; 7 bases match TRBD2. The V gene's germline CDR1 is MNHEY and CDR2 SVGAGI. V was pared by 0 bases and J by 5 bases, with 9 bases of the junction left unmatched. CDR3 length: 16 residues. The DNA of the CDR3 is TGTGCCAGCAGTTACTCCGCCTGGGGGGGGAGGGAGACCCAGTACTTC. This sequence encodes CASSYSAWGGRETQYF.

This sequence joins TRBV5-1 and TRBJ1-3, with 12 bases lining up with TRBD1. The V gene end was trimmed by 5 bases and the J gene end by 4 bases; junction bases not matched to a gene: 13. CDR3 size: 18 residues. CDR1 and CDR2 from the germline V gene are SGHRS and YFSETQ. The CDR3 bases are TGCGCCAGCAGGTCCGGGACAGGGGGCCAAAGAAGGGGAAACACCATATATTTT. This codes for CASRSGTGGQRRGNTIYF.

The chain is built from TRBV19 and TRBJ1-1, with a tentative D call TRBD1 (5 bases). The V end was cut by 5 bases, the J end by 4 bases, with 14 bases between. Germline CDR1 and CDR2: LNHDA and SQIVND (reference sequence). CDR3 length equals 14 residues. The CDR3 DNA sequence: TGTGCCAGTAGTTTCAACTCAGGGCCCACTGAAGCTTTCTTT. This sequence encodes CASSFNSGPTEAFF.

The chain has TRBV2 and TRBJ1-4; D is uncertain. V shed 8 bases and J shed 5 bases, with 12 bases lying between them. Germline values: CDR1 SNHLY, CDR2 FYNNEI. The CDR3 length is 13 residues. Here the CDR3 DNA reads TGTGCCAGCCGGGAGCCGATCAATGAAAAACTGTTTTTT. Protein sequence: CASREPINEKLFF.

This clone was seen a few times. The rearrangement joins TRBV7-9 to TRBJ1-4; D gene unclear. V was shortened by 0 bases and J by 4 bases, with 9 bases between the two germline ends. The length of the CDR3 is 15 residues. Germline loops: CDR1 SEHNR, CDR2 FQNEAQ (reference sequence). The CDR3 region is CASSLAQQVNEKLFF. DNA for the CDR3: TGTGCCAGCAGCTTAGCGCAGCAGGTTAATGAAAAACTGTTTTTT.

This chain connects TRBV18 to TRBJ2-7; TRBD1 matches 9 bases. V trimming: 3 bases; J trimming: 0 bases; junction bases outside the gene matches: 6. This CDR3 region has 16 residues. Looked up from germline, CDR1 is KGHSH and CDR2 is LQKENI. The CDR3 is CASSPALGQGSYEQYF. The CDR3 nucleotides read TGTGCCAGCTCACCGGCCCTGGGACAGGGCTCCTACGAGCAGTACTTC.